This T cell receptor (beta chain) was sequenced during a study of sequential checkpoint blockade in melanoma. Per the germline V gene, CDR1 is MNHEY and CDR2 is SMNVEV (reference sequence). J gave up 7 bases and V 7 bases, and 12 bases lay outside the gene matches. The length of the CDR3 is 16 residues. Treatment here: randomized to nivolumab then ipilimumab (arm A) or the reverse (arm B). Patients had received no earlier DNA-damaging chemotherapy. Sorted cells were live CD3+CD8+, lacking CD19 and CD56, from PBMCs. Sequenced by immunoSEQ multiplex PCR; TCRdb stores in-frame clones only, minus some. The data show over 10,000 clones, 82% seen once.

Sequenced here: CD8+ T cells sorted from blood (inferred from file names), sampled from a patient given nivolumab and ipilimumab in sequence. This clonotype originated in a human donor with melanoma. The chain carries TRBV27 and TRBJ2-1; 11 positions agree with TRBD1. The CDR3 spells CASNLQGQGGSNEQFF. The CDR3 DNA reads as TGTGCCAGCAACCTCCAGGGACAGGGGGGATCAAATGAGCAGTTCTTC.